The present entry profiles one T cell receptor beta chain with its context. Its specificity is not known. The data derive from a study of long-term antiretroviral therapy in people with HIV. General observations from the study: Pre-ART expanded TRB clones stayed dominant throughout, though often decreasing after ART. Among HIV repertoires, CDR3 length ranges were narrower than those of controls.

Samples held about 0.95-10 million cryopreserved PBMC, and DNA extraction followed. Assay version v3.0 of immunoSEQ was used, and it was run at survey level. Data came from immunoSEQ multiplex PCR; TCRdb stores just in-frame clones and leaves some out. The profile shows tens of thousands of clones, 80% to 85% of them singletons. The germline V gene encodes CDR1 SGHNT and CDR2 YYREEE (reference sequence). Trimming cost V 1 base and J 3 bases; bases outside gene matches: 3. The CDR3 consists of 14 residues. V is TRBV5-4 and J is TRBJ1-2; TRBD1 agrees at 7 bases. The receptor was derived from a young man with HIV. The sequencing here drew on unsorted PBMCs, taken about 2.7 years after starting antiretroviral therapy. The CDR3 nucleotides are TGTGCCAGCAGCTTGCGTAGGGGGCACTATGGCTACACCTTC. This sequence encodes CASSLRRGHYGYTF.